Listed below are T cell receptor beta chains from one sample, sequenced in a study of tumor-infiltrating lymphocytes in localized non-small cell lung cancer. The repertoire was sequenced with immunoSEQ multiplex PCR; TCRdb's copy has only in-frame clones and lacks some. The table has about 24,000 clones, approximately 64% seen once. The source material was lung tumor tissue. These receptors were taken from a human donor with non-small cell lung cancer. The CDR3 runs from the conserved cysteine through the conserved F or W. D genes are given only for firm matches. Part of the rows lack a size; the others show once, few, many or a class for expanded clones.

J gene,D gene,clone size,V gene,CDR3 DNA,CDR3 protein
TRBJ1-2,-,few,TRBV7-2,TGTGCCAGCAGTTCGGGCCCCGGGGGGTACTATGGCTACACCTTC,CASSSGPGGYYGYTF
TRBJ1-2,-,-,TRBV7-2,TGTGCCAGCAGCTTCGCAGGGCGAGGCTACACCTTC,CASSFAGRGYTF
TRBJ1-2,-,-,TRBV11-2,TGTGCCAGCAGCTTAATGGGAGGCTATGGCTACACCTTC,CASSLMGGYGYTF
TRBJ2-3,-,-,TRBV7-9,TGTGCCAGCAGCGAAGGCGGGTCAGATACGCAGTATTTT,CASSEGGSDTQYF
TRBJ2-7,TRBD2,-,TRBV5-1,TGCGCCAGCAGCTGGAGCGGGAGGGCCGACGAGCAGTACTTC,CASSWSGRADEQYF
TRBJ2-2,-,-,TRBV7-2,TGTGCCAGCGCCATCTCCCTCGGGGCAGCCCTCGGGGAGCTGTTTTTT,CASAISLGAALGELFF
TRBJ2-1,TRBD1,few,TRBV11-2,TGTGCCAGCAGCAATCCGGGACAGGGTGTCTCGGAGCAGTTCTTC,CASSNPGQGVSEQFF
TRBJ2-5,-,-,TRBV6-1,TGTGCCAGCCCCGAGGGACAAGCAGTCCAAGAGACCCAGTACTTC,CASPEGQAVQETQYF
TRBJ2-2,-,-,TRBV30,TGTGCCTGCAACGTGGAGGCCGGGGAGCTGTTTTTT,CACNVEAGELFF
TRBJ1-2,TRBD1,-,TRBV19,TGTGCCAGTAGTGGAAAAACAGGGGACTTTAACTATGGCTACACCTTC,CASSGKTGDFNYGYTF
TRBJ1-1,-,-,TRBV5-1,TGCGCCAGCAGCTTGGATACGGGCACAAACACTGAAGCTTTCTTT,CASSLDTGTNTEAFF
TRBJ1-4,-,-,TRBV9,TGTGCCAGCAGCTCCCGACAGGATGAAAAACTGTTTTTT,CASSSRQDEKLFF
TRBJ2-5,-,-,TRBV11-2,TGTGCCAGCAGCTTAGATGGGCTAGCGTCTGAGACCCAGTACTTC,CASSLDGLASETQYF
TRBJ1-5,-,-,TRBV28,TGTGCCAGCAGTTCCTGGGGGTATCAGCCCCAGCATTTT,CASSSWGYQPQHF
TRBJ2-5,-,-,TRBV7-9,TGTGCCAGCAGCTTAGAAACGTATTCGACCCAGTACTTC,CASSLETYSTQYF
TRBJ1-5,-,-,TRBV28,TGTGCCAGCAGTAAAACCGGGGTACTGGGCAATCAGCCCCAGCATTTT,CASSKTGVLGNQPQHF
TRBJ1-1,-,few,TRBV5-1,TGCGCCAGCAGAGAGGAGTGGGGCACTGAAGCTTTCTTT,CASREEWGTEAFF
TRBJ2-2,-,-,TRBV5-1,TGCGCCAGCAGCCTCACCGACCGGGAGCTGTTTTTT,CASSLTDRELFF
TRBJ2-3,-,-,TRBV5-1,TGCGCCAGCAGCTCCTTGACAGTTACAGATACGCAGTATTTT,CASSSLTVTDTQYF
TRBJ1-5,TRBD1,few,TRBV15,TGTGCCACCAGCAGAGGGGGGACAGGGCCTGAGCAGCCCCAGCATTTT,CATSRGGTGPEQPQHF
TRBJ1-1,TRBD1,-,TRBV27,TGTGCCAGCAGTGCCTGGGACAGGAGCACTGAAGCTTTCTTT,CASSAWDRSTEAFF
TRBJ2-5,-,-,TRBV4-1,TGCGCCAGCAGCCAAGCCCCTTACCGGCCAGAGACCCAGTACTTC,CASSQAPYRPETQYF
TRBJ2-3,-,-,TRBV19,TGTGCCAGTAGTATTAGGGTTAACCCTAATACGCAGTATTTT,CASSIRVNPNTQYF
TRBJ1-2,-,-,TRBV14,TGTGCCAGCAGCCTGGACACGAGGGGCTACACCTTC,CASSLDTRGYTF
TRBJ2-4,-,-,TRBV19,TGTGCCAGTAGTAGCGTCAAAAACATTCAGTACTTC,CASSSVKNIQYF
TRBJ1-1,-,-,TRBV5-1,TGCGCCAGCAGCCGCACGACAGGGAACACTGAAGCTTTCTTT,CASSRTTGNTEAFF
TRBJ2-1,-,-,TRBV5-1,TGCGCCAGCAGCTTGAAGAGCGGAGGGGTCAATGAGCAGTTCTTC,CASSLKSGGVNEQFF
TRBJ2-3,TRBD2,-,TRBV28,TGTGCCAGCAAGTTAGGGAGCGGGAGAGAGGGAAGAGATACGCAGTATTTT,CASKLGSGREGRDTQYF
TRBJ2-1,TRBD2,once,TRBV7-9,TGTGCCAGCATCCCGGGGACTAGCGGGGACCTCTACCGAGGCAATGAGCAGTTCTTC,CASIPGTSGDLYRGNEQFF
TRBJ1-5,-,-,TRBV6-6,TGTGCCAGCAGCAAACAGGTTATAGTAAGTCAACCCCAGCATTTT,CASSKQVIVSQPQHF
TRBJ2-1,-,few,TRBV2,TGTGCCAGCAGGATGTTAATCCATGAGCAGTTCTTC,CASRMLIHEQFF
TRBJ1-1,-,-,TRBV18,TGTGCCAGCTCACCTTCCCCGGTGTCCATGAACACTGAAGCTTTCTTT,CASSPSPVSMNTEAFF
TRBJ2-7,TRBD2,-,TRBV18,TGTGCCAGCTCACCAAAGACTAGCGGGAATTCCTACGAGCAGTACTTC,CASSPKTSGNSYEQYF
TRBJ1-2,TRBD1,few,TRBV6-1,TGTGCCAGCAGTGAACGGGGACAGGCCCTCTATGGCTACACCTTC,CASSERGQALYGYTF
TRBJ2-5,-,-,TRBV2,TGTGCCAGCAGTGAAGCGCGGGTGGGAGAGACCCAGTACTTC,CASSEARVGETQYF
TRBJ1-4,-,-,TRBV28,TGTGCCAGCAGTTTAGAGGGCGCAACTAATGAAAAACTGTTTTTT,CASSLEGATNEKLFF
TRBJ1-1,TRBD1,-,TRBV18,TGTGCCAGCTCACCGATCAGGGGGCGTGAAGCTTTCTTT,CASSPIRGREAFF
TRBJ2-2,TRBD1,few,TRBV7-3,TGTGCCAGCAGCCTCTCCCAGGGGGTGACCGGGGAGCTGTTTTTT,CASSLSQGVTGELFF
TRBJ2-1,TRBD2,few,TRBV2,TGTGCCAGCAGTGCACCTAGCGGGCGAGGGAATGAGCAGTTCTTC,CASSAPSGRGNEQFF
TRBJ2-3,-,-,TRBV7-7,TGTGCCAGCAGCGTCGGACACAGCACAGATACGCAGTATTTT,CASSVGHSTDTQYF
TRBJ1-5,-,-,TRBV6-6,TGTGCCAGCAGTGCTAATAGCAATCAGCCCCAGCATTTT,CASSANSNQPQHF
TRBJ2-6,-,-,TRBV5-6,TGTGCCAGCAGCCCCGGTGCGCATGGGGCCAACGTCCTGACTTTC,CASSPGAHGANVLTF
TRBJ2-6,TRBD1,-,TRBV11-2,TGTGCCAGCATGGAGGACAGGGCTGGGGCCAACGTCCTGACTTTC,CASMEDRAGANVLTF
TRBJ1-1,-,-,TRBV5-1,TGCGCCAGCAGCCGGGACCTCCGGGACGGAAGGTTCCCCGACACTGAAGCTTTCTTT,CASSRDLRDGRFPDTEAFF
TRBJ2-7,TRBD2,few,TRBV11-2,TGTGCCAGCAGCCCATGGGCCCGGGGGAGGGACGAGCAGTACTTC,CASSPWARGRDEQYF
TRBJ2-6,TRBD1,-,TRBV4-1,TGCGCCAGCAGCCCACGATTTACAGGGGGCGCTGGGGCCAACGTCCTGACTTTC,CASSPRFTGGAGANVLTF
TRBJ2-4,TRBD1,-,TRBV2,TGTGCCAGCAGTGATCTAGGGACAGGCGGCGACATTCAGTACTTC,CASSDLGTGGDIQYF
TRBJ2-2,-,-,TRBV6-1,TGTGCCAGCAGTTGGACAGCCGACCTCGGGGAGCTGTTTTTT,CASSWTADLGELFF
TRBJ2-2,-,-,TRBV5-1,TGCGCCAGCAAACTAGGGAACACCGGGGAGCTGTTTTTT,CASKLGNTGELFF
TRBJ2-3,-,-,TRBV6-5,TGTGCCAGCAGTTACAAACAGTACACAGATACGCAGTATTTT,CASSYKQYTDTQYF
TRBJ1-1,-,few,TRBV20-1,TGCAGTGCTAGTATCCGGGAGGAAGCTTTCTTT,CSASIREEAFF